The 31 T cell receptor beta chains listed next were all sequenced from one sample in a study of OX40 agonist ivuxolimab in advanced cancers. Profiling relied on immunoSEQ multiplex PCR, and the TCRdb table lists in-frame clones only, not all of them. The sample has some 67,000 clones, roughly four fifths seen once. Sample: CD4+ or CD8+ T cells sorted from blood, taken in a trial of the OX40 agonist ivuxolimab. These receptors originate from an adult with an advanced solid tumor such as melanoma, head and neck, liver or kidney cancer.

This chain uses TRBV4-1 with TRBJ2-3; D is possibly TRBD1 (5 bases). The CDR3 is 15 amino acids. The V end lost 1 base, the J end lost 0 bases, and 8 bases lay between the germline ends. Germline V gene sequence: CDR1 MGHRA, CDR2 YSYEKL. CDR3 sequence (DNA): TGCGCCAGCAGCCAAGCAGGGTCTAGCACAGATACGCAGTATTTT. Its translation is CASSQAGSSTDTQYF.

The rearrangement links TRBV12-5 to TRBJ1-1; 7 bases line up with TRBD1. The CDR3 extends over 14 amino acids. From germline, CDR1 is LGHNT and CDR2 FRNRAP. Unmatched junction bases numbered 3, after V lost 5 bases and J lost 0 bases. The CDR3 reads CASGRDSLNTEAFF. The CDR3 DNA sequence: TGTGCTAGTGGTCGGGACAGCTTGAACACTGAAGCTTTCTTT.

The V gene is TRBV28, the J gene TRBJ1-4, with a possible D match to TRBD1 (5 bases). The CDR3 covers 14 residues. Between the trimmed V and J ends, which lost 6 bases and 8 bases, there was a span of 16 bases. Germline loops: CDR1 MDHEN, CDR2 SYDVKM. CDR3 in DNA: TGTGCCAGCAGGGGACCCCTGGTGTGGGAAAAACTGTTTTTT. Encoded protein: CASRGPLVWEKLFF.

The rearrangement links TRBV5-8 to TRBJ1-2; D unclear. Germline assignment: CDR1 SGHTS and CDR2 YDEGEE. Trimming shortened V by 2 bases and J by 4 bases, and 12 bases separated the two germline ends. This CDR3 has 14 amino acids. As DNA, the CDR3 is TGTGCCAGCAGCTTCGGCGGAACTCTCTATGGCTACACCTTC. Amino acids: CASSFGGTLYGYTF.

This CDR3 reads CASSIQSGLGGAYNEQFF. The CDR3 coding sequence is TGTGCCAGCAGCATCCAAAGTGGGCTAGGTGGGGCCTACAATGAGCAGTTCTTC. V and J are TRBV11-2 and TRBJ2-1; no firm D call. This CDR3 is 18 amino acids long. CDR1 and CDR2 (germline): SGHAT, FQNNGV. The ends were cut back, 5 bases at V and 2 bases at J, with 22 bases in the middle.

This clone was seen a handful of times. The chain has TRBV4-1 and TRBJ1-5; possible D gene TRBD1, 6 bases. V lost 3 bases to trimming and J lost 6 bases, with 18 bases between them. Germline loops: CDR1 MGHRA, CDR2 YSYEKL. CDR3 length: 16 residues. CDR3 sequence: CASSHPDRPAFQPQHF. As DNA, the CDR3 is TGCGCCAGCAGCCACCCGGACAGACCCGCCTTTCAGCCCCAGCATTTT.

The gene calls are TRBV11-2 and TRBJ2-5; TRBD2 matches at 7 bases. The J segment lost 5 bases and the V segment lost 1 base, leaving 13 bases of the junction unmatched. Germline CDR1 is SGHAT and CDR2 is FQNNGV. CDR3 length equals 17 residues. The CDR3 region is CASSLGAGVSGSETQYF. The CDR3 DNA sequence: TGTGCCAGCAGCTTAGGCGCGGGGGTCAGCGGGTCCGAGACCCAGTACTTC.

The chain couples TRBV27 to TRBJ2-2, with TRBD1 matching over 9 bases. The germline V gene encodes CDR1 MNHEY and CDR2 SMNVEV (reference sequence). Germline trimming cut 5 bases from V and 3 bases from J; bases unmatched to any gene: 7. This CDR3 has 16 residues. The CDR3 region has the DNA TGTGCCAGCAGTAGAGGGGGACAGGGCTACACCGGGGAGCTGTTTTTT. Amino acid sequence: CASSRGGQGYTGELFF.

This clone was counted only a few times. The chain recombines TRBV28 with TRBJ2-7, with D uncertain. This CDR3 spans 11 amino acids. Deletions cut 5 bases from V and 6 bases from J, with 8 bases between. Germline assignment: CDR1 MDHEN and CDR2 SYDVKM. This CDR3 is CASSIGSEQYF. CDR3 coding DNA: TGTGCCAGCAGTATCGGGTCCGAGCAGTACTTC.

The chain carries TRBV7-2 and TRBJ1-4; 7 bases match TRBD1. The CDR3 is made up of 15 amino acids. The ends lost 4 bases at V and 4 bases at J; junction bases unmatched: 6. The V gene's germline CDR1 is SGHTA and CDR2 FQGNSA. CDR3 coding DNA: TGTGCCAGCAGCTCAGGGGGACAAAGTAATGAAAAACTGTTTTTT. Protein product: CASSSGGQSNEKLFF.

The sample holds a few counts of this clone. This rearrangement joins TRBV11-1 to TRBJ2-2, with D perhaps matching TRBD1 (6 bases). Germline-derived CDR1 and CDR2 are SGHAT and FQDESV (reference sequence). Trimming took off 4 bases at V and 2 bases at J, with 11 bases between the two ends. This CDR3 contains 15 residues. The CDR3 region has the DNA TGTGCCAGCAGCTCCCGGGACACTAACACCGGGGAGCTGTTTTTT. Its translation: CASSSRDTNTGELFF.

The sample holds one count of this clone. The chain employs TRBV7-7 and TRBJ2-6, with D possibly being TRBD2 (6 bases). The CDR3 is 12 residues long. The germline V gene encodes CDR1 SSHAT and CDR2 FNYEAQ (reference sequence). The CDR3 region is CASGHKANVLTF. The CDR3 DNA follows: TGTGCTAGCGGTCATAAGGCCAACGTCCTGACTTTC.

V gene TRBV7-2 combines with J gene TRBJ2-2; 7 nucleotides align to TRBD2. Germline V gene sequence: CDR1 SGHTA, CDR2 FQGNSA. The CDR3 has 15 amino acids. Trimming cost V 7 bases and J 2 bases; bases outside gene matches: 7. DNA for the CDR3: TGTGCCAGCAACCCACCGGGGGGAAACACCGGGGAGCTGTTTTTT. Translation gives CASNPPGGNTGELFF.

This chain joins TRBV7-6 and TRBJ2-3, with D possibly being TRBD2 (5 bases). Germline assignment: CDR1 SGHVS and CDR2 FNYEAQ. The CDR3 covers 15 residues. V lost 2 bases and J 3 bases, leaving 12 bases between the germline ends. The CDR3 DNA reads TGTGCCAGCAGCTTATGGACTGAGAGGACAGATACGCAGTATTTT. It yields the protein CASSLWTERTDTQYF.

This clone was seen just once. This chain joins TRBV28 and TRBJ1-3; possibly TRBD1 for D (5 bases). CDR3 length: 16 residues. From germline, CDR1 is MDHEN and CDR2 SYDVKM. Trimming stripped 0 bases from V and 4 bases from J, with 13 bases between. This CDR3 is CASSLWGGVSGNTIYF. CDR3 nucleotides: TGTGCCAGCAGTTTATGGGGGGGGGTGTCAGGAAACACCATATATTTT.

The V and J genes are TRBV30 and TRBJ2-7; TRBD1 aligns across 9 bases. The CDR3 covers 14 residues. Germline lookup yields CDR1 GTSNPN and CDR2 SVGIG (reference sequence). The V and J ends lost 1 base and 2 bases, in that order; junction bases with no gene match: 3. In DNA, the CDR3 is TGTGCCTGGAGTGGACAGGGGGTAACCTACGAGCAGTACTTC. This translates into CAWSGQGVTYEQYF.

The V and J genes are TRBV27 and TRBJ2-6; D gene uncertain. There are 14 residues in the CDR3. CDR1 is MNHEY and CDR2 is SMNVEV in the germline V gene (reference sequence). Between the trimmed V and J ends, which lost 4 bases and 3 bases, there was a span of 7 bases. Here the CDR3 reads CASSSDFGANVLTF. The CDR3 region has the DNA TGTGCCAGCAGTTCCGACTTTGGGGCCAACGTCCTGACTTTC.

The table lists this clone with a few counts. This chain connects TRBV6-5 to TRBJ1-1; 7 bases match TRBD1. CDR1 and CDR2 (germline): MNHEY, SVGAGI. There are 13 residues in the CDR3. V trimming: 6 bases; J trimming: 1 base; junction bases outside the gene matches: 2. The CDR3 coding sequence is TGTGCCAGCAGCCGGACAGGGAACACTGAAGCTTTCTTT. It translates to CASSRTGNTEAFF.

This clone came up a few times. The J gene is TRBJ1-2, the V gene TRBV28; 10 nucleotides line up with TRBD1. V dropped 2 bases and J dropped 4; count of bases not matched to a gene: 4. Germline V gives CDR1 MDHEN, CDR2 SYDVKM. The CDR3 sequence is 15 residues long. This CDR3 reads CASSLETGGFYGYTF. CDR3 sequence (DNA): TGTGCCAGCAGTTTAGAGACAGGGGGCTTCTATGGCTACACCTTC.

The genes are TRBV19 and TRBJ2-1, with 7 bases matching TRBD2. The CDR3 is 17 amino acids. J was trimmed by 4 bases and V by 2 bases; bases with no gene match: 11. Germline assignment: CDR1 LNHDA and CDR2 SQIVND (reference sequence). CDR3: CASSIMASGDPYNEQFF. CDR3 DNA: TGTGCCAGTAGTATAATGGCTAGCGGAGATCCATACAATGAGCAGTTCTTC.

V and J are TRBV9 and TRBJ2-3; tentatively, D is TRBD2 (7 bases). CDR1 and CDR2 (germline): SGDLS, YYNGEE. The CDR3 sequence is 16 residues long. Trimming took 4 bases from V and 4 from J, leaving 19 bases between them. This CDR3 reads CASSPFGQGRADTQYF. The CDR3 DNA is TGTGCCAGCAGCCCCTTTGGGCAGGGGAGGGCAGATACGCAGTATTTT.

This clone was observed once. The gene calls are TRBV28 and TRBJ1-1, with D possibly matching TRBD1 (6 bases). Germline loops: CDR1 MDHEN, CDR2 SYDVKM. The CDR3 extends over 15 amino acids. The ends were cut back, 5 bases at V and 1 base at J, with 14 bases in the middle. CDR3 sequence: CASSVGGGRNTEAFF. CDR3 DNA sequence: TGTGCCAGCAGTGTAGGGGGGGGTCGGAACACTGAAGCTTTCTTT.

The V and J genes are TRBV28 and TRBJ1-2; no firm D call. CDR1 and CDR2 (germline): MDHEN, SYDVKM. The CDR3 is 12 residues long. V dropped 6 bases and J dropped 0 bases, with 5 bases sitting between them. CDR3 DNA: TGTGCCAGCAGCCTAACTAACTATGGCTACACCTTC. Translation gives CASSLTNYGYTF.

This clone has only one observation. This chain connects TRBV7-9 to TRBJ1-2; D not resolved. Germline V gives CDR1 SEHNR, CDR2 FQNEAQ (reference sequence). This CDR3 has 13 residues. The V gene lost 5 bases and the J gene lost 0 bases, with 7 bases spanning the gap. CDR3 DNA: TGTGCCAGCAGCCTACAGCCTAACTATGGCTACACCTTC. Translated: CASSLQPNYGYTF.

This CDR3 is CASSIPGAGRTYNEQFF. The CDR3 nucleotides read TGTGCCAGTAGTATTCCCGGGGCAGGGCGCACCTACAATGAGCAGTTCTTC. This sequence joins TRBV19 and TRBJ2-1; the D call may be TRBD1 or TRBD2 (5 bases each). Trimming left V 3 bases short and J 2 bases short, with 17 bases between. This CDR3 has 17 residues. Germline V gene lookup returns CDR1 LNHDA and CDR2 SQIVND (reference sequence).

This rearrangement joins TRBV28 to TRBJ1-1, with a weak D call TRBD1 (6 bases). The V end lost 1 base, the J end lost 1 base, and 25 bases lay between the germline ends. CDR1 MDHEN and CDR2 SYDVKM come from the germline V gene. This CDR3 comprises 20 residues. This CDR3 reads CASSLLRMGRGGGRNTEAFF. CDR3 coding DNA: TGTGCCAGCAGTTTATTAAGGATGGGCAGGGGTGGTGGTCGGAACACTGAAGCTTTCTTT.

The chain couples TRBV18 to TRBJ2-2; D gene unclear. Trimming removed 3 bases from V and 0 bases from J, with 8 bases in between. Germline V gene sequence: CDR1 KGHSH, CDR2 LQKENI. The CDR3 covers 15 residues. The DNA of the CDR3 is TGTGCCAGCTCACCCTTATCCGCGAACACCGGGGAGCTGTTTTTT. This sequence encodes CASSPLSANTGELFF.

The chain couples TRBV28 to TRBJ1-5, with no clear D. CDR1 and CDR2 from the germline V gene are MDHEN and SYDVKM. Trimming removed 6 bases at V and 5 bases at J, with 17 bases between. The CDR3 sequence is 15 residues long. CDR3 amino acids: CASRIAGSYYQPQHF. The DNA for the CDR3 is TGTGCCAGCAGGATCGCGGGGTCCTATTATCAGCCCCAGCATTTT. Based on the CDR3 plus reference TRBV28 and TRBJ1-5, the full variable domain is DVKVTQSSRYLVKRTGEKVFLECVQDMDHENMFWYRQDPGLGLRLIYFSYDVKMKEKGDIPEGYSVSREKKERFSLILESASTNQTSMYLCASRIAGSYYQPQHFGDGTRLSIL.

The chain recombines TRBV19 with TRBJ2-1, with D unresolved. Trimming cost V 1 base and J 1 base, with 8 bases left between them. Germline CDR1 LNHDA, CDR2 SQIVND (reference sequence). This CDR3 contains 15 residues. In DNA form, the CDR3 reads TGTGCCAGTAGTATAGGACGCCGATCCTACAATGAGCAGTTCTTC. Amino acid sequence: CASSIGRRSYNEQFF.

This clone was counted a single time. CDR3 sequence (DNA): TGTGCCAGCAGTCCCCACGGCACAGGGAGTAGAACCGGGGAGCTGTTTTTT. Its protein product is CASSPHGTGSRTGELFF. The rearrangement uses TRBV28 and TRBJ2-2; D possibly corresponds to TRBD1 (6 bases). This CDR3 spans 17 amino acids. The ends were cut back, 5 bases at V and 5 bases at J, with 21 bases in the middle. The germline V gene has CDR1 MDHEN and CDR2 SYDVKM.

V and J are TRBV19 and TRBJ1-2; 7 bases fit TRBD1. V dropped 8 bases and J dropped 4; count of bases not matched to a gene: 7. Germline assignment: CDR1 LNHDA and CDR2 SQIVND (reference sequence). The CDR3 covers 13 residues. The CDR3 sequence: CASSRRDSYGYTF. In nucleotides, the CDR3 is TGTGCCAGTTCCCGGAGGGACAGCTATGGCTACACCTTC.